Listed below are T cell receptor beta chains from one sample, sequenced in a study of T cell repertoires in cytomegalovirus infection. TCRdb re-analysed the reads in MiXCR, keeping a single row per CDR3 protein. This table holds around 260,000 distinct CDR3 sequences, approximately 9.2% found once. The sequencing input was PBMCs. All receptors come from a human donor in good health (CMV status not recorded). Some clones in this sample may be carry-over from other donors' samples. Each CDR3 is given with its conserved first and last residue. The D gene is left open where the match is weak. Where a row states a size, it is once, few, many or the class of an expanded clone; other rows omit it.

V	J	size	D	CDR3	DNA
TRBV15	TRBJ2-3	few	.	CATSRDLATDTQYF	TGTGCCACCAGCAGAGATCTCGCGACAGATACGCAGTATTTT
TRBV10-2	TRBJ1-6	many	TRBD1	CASRGQGYSPLHF	TGCGCCAGCAGAGGACAGGGGTATTCACCCCTCCACTTT
TRBV12-3/TRBV12-4	TRBJ1-1	many	.	CASSKKAEAFF	TGTGCCAGCAGTAAGAAGGCTGAAGCTTTCTTT
TRBV12-3/TRBV12-4	TRBJ1-6	many	.	CASSLPPGGSPLHF	TGTGCCAGCAGTCTCCCTCCGGGGGGTTCACCCCTCCACTTT
TRBV12-3/TRBV12-4	TRBJ1-2	many	.	CASSPLRDYGYTF	TGTGCCAGCAGTCCCCTTCGAGATTATGGCTACACCTTC
TRBV7-6	TRBJ1-2	.	.	CASSRVWGQDYGYTF	TGTGCCAGCAGCCGAGTATGGGGTCAGGACTATGGCTACACCTTC
TRBV20-1	TRBJ2-5	.	TRBD2	CSARGTSGRETQYF	TGCAGTGCTAGAGGGACTAGCGGGCGGGAGACCCAGTACTTC
TRBV7-9	TRBJ2-5	many	TRBD1	CASRRTWTGEQETQYF	TGTGCCAGCAGAAGAACATGGACAGGGGAACAAGAGACCCAGTACTTC
TRBV28	TRBJ2-1	many	.	CASSLGVGEQFF	TGTGCCAGCAGTTTAGGGGTTGGTGAGCAGTTCTTC
TRBV20-1	TRBJ2-3	.	TRBD2	CSMGLAGGLTDTQYF	TGCAGTATGGGGCTAGCGGGAGGTTTAACAGATACGCAGTATTTT
TRBV20-1	TRBJ1-1	few	.	CSARVFSAGGTEAFF	TGCAGTGCTAGAGTGTTCTCGGCGGGAGGCACTGAAGCTTTCTTT
TRBV7-2	TRBJ2-5	many	TRBD1	CASSLGGQARETQYF	TGTGCCAGCAGCTTAGGGGGACAGGCACGCGAGACCCAGTACTTC
TRBV7-2	TRBJ2-4	many	.	CASSLGARDTQYF	TGTGCCAGCAGCTTAGGAGCCCGGGACACCCAGTACTTC
TRBV7-2	TRBJ1-2	few	.	CASSLGTRGGGYTF	TGTGCCAGCAGCTTAGGGACGAGGGGTGGTGGCTACACCTTC
TRBV7-8	TRBJ1-5	many	.	CASSLGLAGLQQPQHF	TGTGCCAGCAGCTTGGGTCTGGCAGGTCTTCAACAGCCCCAGCATTTT
TRBV7-2	TRBJ1-5	many	TRBD1	CASSPSTGVNNQPQHF	TGTGCCAGCAGCCCGTCGACAGGGGTCAACAATCAGCCCCAGCATTTT
TRBV28	TRBJ2-5	many	TRBD1	CASSLWGTGAHETQYF	TGTGCCAGCAGTTTATGGGGGACAGGGGCTCACGAGACCCAGTACTTC
TRBV7-9	TRBJ1-6	.	TRBD1	CASSSPAGGSYNSPLHF	TGTGCCAGCAGCTCGCCAGCAGGGGGCTCCTATAATTCACCCCTCCACTTT